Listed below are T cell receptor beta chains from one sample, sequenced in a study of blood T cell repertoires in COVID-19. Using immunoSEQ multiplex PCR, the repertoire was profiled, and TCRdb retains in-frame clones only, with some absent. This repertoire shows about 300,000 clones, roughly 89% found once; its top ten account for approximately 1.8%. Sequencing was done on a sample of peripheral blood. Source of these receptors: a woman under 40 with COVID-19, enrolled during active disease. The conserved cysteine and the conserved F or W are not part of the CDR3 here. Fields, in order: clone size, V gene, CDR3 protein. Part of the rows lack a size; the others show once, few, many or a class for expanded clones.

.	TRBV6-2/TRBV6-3	ASSSLAGGSTDTQY
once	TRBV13	ASSFDPGSGNTIY
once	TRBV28	ASSSLSRQGNTIY
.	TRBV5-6	ASSVTGGSTGELF
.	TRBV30	AWSEGAVNTEAF
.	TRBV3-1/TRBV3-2	ASSHNRGDQETQY
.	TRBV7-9	AVTRNTEAF
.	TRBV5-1	ASSINGQGVNEQY
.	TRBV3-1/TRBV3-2	ASSLRDRIYGYT
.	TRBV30	AWRTGTSGNNEQF
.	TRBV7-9	ASSLVGAAGGQF
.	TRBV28	ASGENLPGTQY
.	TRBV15	ATSRVHGGAYEQY
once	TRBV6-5	ASSPREGPPTEAF
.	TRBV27	ASSSPPAGGYNEQF
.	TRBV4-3	ASSQDLRVTYEQY
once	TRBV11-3	ASSFPGVYGYT
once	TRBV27	ASSLGQGASGAF
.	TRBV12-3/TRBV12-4	ASRQFDTDTQY
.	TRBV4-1	ASSLQGRVGETQY
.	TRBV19	ASRSGTVDSNQPQH
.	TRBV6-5	ASSYSGQGDGYT
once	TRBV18	ASSERTGPNTGELF
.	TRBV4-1	ASSQEDRGTEAF
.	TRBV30	AWGTSERPGELF
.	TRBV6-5	ASSTTGVEKLF
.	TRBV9	ASSVGTGGPLH
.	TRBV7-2	ASSLRGGFTDTQY
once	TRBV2	ASSDWELKGAGAYQETQY
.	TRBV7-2	ASSLIGSYEQY
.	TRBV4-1	ASSQGQGGEKLF
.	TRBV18	ASSPPAVTGGNTIY
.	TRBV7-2	ASSLAGTTNTGELF
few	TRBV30	AWSVRSGVL
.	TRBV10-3	AIRAVTGMYEQY
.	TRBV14	ASSRNRAKGNTIY
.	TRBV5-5	ASSFSGGATGEQY
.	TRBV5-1	ASSTTGPDTEAF
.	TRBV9	ASSVEGGGSGNTIY
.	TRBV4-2	ASSPISYNEQF
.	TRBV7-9	ASTLTGDQPQH
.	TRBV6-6	ASTLDSRGNTIY
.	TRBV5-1	ASSLRGNTGELF
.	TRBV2	ASSEGPQRGETQY
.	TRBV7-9	ASSLSMTEAF
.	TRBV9	ASSLPSGGPGGELF
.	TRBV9	ASSVGGRAARPNSPLH
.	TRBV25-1	ASRQSSGNTIY
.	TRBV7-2	ASSPQGRSNQPQH
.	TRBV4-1	ASRETGGRTDTQY
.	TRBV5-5	ASSLGQGVKAF
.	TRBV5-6	ASSFTGGYT
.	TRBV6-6	ASTGLGQETQY
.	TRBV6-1	ASSAGTDLSETQY
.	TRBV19	ASTESWRANYGYT
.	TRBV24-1	ATSDYDRGTYGYT
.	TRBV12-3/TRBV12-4	ASSFTGGEKLF
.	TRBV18	ASSPGTGIRPDQETQY